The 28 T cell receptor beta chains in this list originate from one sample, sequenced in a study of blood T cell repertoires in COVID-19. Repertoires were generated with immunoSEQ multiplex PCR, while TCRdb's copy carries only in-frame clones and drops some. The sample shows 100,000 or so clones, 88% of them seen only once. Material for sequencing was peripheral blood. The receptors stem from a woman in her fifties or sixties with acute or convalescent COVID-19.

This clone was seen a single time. This CDR3 reads CARNRGSNQPQHF. The CDR3 DNA sequence: TGTGCCAGGAACAGGGGGAGCAATCAGCCCCAGCATTTT. V is TRBV9 and J is TRBJ1-5, with 8 bases that match TRBD1. Germline-derived CDR1 and CDR2 are SGDLS and YYNGEE. The CDR3 runs to 13 residues. The J segment lost 1 base and the V segment lost 8 bases, leaving 2 bases of the junction unmatched.

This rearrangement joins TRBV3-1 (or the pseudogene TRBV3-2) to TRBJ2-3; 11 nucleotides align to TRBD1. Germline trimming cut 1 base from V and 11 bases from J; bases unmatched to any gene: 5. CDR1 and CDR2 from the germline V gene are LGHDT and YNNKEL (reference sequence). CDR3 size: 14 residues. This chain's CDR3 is CASSQGDRGYGQYF. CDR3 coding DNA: TGTGCCAGCAGCCAAGGGGACAGGGGGTATGGGCAGTATTTT.

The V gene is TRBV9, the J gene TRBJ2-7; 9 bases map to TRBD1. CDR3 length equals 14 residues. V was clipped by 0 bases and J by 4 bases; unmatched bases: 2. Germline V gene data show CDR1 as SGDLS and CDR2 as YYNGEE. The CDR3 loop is CASSVVDRGYEQYF. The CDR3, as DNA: TGTGCCAGCAGCGTAGTAGACAGGGGGTACGAGCAGTACTTC.

The CDR3 sequence is CASSLQGGDEKLFF. The CDR3 bases are TGTGCCAGCAGCCTACAGGGGGGGGATGAAAAACTGTTTTTT. J is TRBJ1-4 and V is TRBV3-1 (or the pseudogene TRBV3-2), with TRBD1 identical over 8 bases. CDR1 LGHDT and CDR2 YNNKEL come from the germline V gene (reference sequence). The junction had 4 bases not matched to a gene; V was cut back by 4 bases and J by 6 bases. The CDR3 runs 14 residues.

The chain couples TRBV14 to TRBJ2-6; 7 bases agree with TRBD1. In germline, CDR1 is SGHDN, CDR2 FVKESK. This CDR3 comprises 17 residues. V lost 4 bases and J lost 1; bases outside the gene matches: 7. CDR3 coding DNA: TGTGCCAGCAGCCTCAGGACGACAGGGTCTGGGGCCAACGTCCTGACTTTC. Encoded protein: CASSLRTTGSGANVLTF.

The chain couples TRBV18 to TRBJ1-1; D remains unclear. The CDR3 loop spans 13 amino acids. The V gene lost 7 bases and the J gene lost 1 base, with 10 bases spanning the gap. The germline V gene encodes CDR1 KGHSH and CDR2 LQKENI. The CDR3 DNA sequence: TGTGCCAGCTTCACGGGAGGGAACACTGAAGCTTTCTTT. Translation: CASFTGGNTEAFF.

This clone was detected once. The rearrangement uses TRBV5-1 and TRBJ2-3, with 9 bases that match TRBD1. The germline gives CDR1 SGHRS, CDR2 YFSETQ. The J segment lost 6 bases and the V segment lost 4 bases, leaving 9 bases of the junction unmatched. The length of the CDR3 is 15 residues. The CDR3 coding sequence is TGCGCCAGCAGCGTCCCCGGGACAGGGTTTGATACGCAGTATTTT. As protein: CASSVPGTGFDTQYF.

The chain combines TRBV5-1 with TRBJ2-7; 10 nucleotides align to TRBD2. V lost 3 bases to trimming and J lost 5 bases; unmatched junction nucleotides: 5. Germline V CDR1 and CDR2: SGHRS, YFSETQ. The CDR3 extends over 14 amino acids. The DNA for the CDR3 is TGCGCCAGCAGCTCCTCTAGCGGGAGCCACGAGCAGTACTTC. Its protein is CASSSSSGSHEQYF.

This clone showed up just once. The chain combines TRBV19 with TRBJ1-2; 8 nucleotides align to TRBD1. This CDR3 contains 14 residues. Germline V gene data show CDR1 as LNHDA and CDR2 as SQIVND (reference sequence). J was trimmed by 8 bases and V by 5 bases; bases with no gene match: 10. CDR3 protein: CASSSIGQGGGYTF. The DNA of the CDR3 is TGTGCCAGTAGTTCGATAGGACAGGGAGGCGGCTACACCTTC.

The CDR3 DNA follows: TGTGCCAGCAGTTTATCCCCTGGACTAGCGGGGAATACGCAGTATTTT. It yields the protein CASSLSPGLAGNTQYF. V usage is TRBV27 and J usage is TRBJ2-3; 12 bases fit TRBD2. Germline V gene lookup returns CDR1 MNHEY and CDR2 SMNVEV (reference sequence). V was pared by 0 bases and J by 7 bases, with 5 bases of the junction left unmatched. The CDR3 covers 16 residues.

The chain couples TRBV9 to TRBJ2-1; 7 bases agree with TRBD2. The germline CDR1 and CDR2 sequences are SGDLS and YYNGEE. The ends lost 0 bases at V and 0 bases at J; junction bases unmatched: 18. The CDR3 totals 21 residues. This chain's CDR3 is CASSVVGLAVTQTSSYNEQFF. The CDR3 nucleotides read TGTGCCAGCAGCGTAGTGGGGCTAGCGGTTACTCAAACGAGCTCCTACAATGAGCAGTTCTTC. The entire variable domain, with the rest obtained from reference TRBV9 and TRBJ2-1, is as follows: DSGVTQTPKHLITATGQRVTLRCSPRSGDLSVYWYQQSLDQGLQFLIQYYNGEERAKGNILERFSAQQFPDLHSELNLSSLELGDSALYFCASSVVGLAVTQTSSYNEQFFGPGTRLTVL.

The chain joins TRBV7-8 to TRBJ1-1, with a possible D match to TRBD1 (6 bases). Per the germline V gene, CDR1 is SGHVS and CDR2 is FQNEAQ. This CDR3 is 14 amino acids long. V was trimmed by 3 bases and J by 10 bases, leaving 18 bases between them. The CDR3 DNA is TGTGCCAGCAGCTTTTACAGGGAATCGATGGTAGCTTTCTTT. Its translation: CASSFYRESMVAFF.

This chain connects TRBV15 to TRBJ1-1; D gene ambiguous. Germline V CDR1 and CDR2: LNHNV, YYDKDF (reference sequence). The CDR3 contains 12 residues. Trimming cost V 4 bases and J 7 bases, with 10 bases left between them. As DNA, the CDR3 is TGTGCCACCAGCACGGGAATTGGTGAAGCTTTCTTT. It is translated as CATSTGIGEAFF.

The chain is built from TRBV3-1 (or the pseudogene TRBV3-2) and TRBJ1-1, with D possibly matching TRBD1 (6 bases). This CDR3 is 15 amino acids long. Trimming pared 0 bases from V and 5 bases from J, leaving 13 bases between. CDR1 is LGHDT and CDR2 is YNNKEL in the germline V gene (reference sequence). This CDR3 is CASSQEVTGETEAFF. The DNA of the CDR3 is TGTGCCAGCAGCCAAGAAGTGACAGGCGAAACTGAAGCTTTCTTT.

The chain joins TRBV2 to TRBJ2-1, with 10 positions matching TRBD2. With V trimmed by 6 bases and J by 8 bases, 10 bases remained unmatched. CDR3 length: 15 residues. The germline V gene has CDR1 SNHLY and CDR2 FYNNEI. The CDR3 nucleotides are TGTGCCAGCAGCCTTTCAGCGGGAGGGCCCCATGAGCAGTTCTTC. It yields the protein CASSLSAGGPHEQFF.

The CDR3 loop reads CASSLPLGSGRRSYEQYF. The CDR3 coding sequence is TGTGCCAGCAGTCTACCCCTGGGGAGCGGGAGAAGGTCCTACGAGCAGTACTTC. This chain links TRBV28 with TRBJ2-7; 8 bases match TRBD2. The ends lost 5 bases at V and 1 base at J; junction bases unmatched: 16. Germline V gene sequence: CDR1 MDHEN, CDR2 SYDVKM. This CDR3 is 18 amino acids long.

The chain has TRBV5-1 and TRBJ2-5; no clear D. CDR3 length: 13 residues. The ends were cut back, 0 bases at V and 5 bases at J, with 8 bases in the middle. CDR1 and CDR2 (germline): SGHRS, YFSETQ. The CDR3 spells CASSLDSRETQYF. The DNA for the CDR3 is TGCGCCAGCAGCTTGGACAGTCGCGAGACCCAGTACTTC.

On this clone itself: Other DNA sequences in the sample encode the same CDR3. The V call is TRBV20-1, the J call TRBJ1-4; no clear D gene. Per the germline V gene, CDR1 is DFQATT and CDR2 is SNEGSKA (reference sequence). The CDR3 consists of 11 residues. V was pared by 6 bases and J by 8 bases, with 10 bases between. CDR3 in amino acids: CSARVREKLFF. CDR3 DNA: TGCAGTGCCCGGGTCCGGGAAAAACTGTTTTTT.

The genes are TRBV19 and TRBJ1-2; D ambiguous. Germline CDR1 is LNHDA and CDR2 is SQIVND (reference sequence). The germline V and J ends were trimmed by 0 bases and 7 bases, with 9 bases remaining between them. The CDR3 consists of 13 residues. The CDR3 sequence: CASSIDLYGGYTF. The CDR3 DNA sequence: TGTGCCAGTAGTATAGATCTATACGGTGGCTACACCTTC.

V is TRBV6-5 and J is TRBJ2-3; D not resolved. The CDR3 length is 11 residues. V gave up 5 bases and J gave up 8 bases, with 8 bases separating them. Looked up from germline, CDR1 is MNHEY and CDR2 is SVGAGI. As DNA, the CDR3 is TGTGCCAGCAGTCGGTCAGGTACGCAGTATTTT. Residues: CASSRSGTQYF.

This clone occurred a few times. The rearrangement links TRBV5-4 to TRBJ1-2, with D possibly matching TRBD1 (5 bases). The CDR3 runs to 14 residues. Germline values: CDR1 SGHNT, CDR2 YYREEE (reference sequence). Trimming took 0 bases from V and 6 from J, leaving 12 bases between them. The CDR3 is CASSLVGSGHGYTF. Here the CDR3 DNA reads TGTGCCAGCAGCTTGGTAGGGTCAGGGCATGGCTACACCTTC.

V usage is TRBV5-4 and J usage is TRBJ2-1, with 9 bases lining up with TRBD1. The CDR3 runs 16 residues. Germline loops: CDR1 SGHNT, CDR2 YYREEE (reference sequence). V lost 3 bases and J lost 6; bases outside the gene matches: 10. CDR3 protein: CASSYRLGQGPNEQFF. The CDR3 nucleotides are TGTGCCAGCAGCTACCGGTTGGGACAGGGTCCCAATGAGCAGTTCTTC. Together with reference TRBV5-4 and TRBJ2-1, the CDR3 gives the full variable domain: ETGVTQSPTHLIKTRGQQVTLRCSSQSGHNTVSWYQQALGQGPQFIFQYYREEENGRGNFPPRFSGLQFPNYSSELNVNALELDDSALYLCASSYRLGQGPNEQFFGPGTRLTVL.

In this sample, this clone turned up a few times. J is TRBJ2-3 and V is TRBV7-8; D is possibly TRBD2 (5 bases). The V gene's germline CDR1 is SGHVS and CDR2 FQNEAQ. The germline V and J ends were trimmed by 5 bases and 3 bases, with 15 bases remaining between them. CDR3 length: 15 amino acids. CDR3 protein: CASSPTRSGTDTQYF. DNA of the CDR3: TGTGCCAGCAGCCCAACTAGAAGTGGGACAGATACGCAGTATTTT.

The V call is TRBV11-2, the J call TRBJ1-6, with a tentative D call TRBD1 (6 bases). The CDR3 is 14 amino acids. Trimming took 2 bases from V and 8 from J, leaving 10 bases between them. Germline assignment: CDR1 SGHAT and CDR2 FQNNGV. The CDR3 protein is CASSLSAGDSPLHF. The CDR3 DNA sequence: TGTGCCAGCAGCTTATCGGCAGGGGATTCACCCCTCCACTTT.

CDR3 region: CASSPTGTNLNTGELFF. CDR3 coding DNA: TGTGCCAGCAGCCCCACCGGGACTAACCTGAACACCGGGGAGCTGTTTTTT. V is TRBV7-3 and J is TRBJ2-2, with 7 nucleotides matching TRBD2. V lost 5 bases to trimming and J lost 1 base; unmatched junction nucleotides: 10. Germline V gives CDR1 SGHTA, CDR2 FQGTGA. CDR3 length: 17 residues.

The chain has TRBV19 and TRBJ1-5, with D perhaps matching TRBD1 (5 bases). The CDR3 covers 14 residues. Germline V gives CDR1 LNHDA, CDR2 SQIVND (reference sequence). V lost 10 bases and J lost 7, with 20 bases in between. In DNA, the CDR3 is TGTGCCACCCACGGCGTCAGGGCTGACCAGCCCCAGCATTTT. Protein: CATHGVRADQPQHF.

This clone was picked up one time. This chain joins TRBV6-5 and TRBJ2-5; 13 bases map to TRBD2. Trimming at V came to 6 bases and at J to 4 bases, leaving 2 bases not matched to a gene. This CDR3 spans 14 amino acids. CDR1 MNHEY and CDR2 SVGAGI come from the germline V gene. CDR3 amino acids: CASRGTSGTETQYF. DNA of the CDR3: TGTGCCAGCAGGGGGACTAGCGGGACAGAGACCCAGTACTTC.

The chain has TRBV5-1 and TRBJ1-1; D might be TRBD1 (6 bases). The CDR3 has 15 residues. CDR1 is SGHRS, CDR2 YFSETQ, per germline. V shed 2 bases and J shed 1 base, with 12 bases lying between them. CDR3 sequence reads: CASSFPGGQNTEAFF. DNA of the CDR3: TGCGCCAGCAGCTTCCCCGGGGGGCAGAACACTGAAGCTTTCTTT.